What follows is one TCR beta chain and its context. The record originates from a study of shared clonotypes between healthy human individuals. Each subset's genomic DNA was shared equally among a number of immunoSEQ plates. Only in-frame clones appear in the TCRdb table, and some are missing; sequencing was by immunoSEQ multiplex PCR. This sample carries about 2.3 million clones, approximately 90% of them seen once, and the ten largest clones take 0.3% to 0.45%. The sequence was obtained from a man aged 18 to 30 in good health. Some clones in this sample may be carry-over from other donors' samples. Specimen: naive CD4+ T cells from PBMCs. Subset noted: CD45RA+ positively selected.

The CDR3 coding sequence is TGTGCCAGCAGTTACTCTGGGAACCTGAACACTGAAGCTTTCTTT. Translated: CASSYSGNLNTEAFF. V usage is TRBV6-5 and J usage is TRBJ1-1; no definite D call. The CDR3 spans 15 residues. Per the germline V gene, CDR1 is MNHEY and CDR2 is SVGAGI. Trimming cost V 0 bases and J 0 bases, with 8 bases left between them.